The 2 T cell receptor beta chains below come from one sample, sequenced in a study of shared clonotypes between healthy human individuals (dated by TCRdb to the early 2020s). CD8 naive samples were obtained by positive selection for CCR7 among CD45RO-negative cells, yielding a CD45RA+CCR7+ population from which TemRA cells were excluded. The library relied on the immunoSEQ multiplex PCR assay. Not all clones reach the TCRdb copy of this immuneACCESS table, which keeps in-frame sequences only. Checked studies attribute under half of the gap to unresolved V genes and leave the rest unexplained. The sample profile shows 650,000 to 800,000 clones; about 90% of them were found once. The ten largest clones represent more than 20% of the sample. The sequenced sample consisted of naive CD8+ T cells sorted from blood. The cell subset or site label on this specimen signifies: CD45RA+CCR7+. These receptors originate from a man aged 30-40 years in good health.

The rearrangement joins TRBV4-3 to TRBJ2-7, with D possibly TRBD2 on 5 matching bases. Looked up from germline, CDR1 is LGHNA and CDR2 is YSLEER. The V and J ends lost 4 bases and 4 bases respectively, with 14 bases between them. The CDR3 is made up of 14 amino acids. CDR3 loop: CASSPTTRTYEQYF. The CDR3 DNA sequence: TGCGCCAGCAGCCCTACAACGAGGACTTACGAGCAGTACTTC.

The chain links TRBV7-2 to TRBJ1-1, with D unresolved. The V gene's germline CDR1 is SGHTA and CDR2 FQGNSA. This CDR3 region has 12 residues. The germline V and J ends were trimmed by 7 bases and 4 bases, with 10 bases remaining between them. The CDR3, as DNA: TGTGCCAGCACCCCGCTGGGCACTGAAGCTTTCTTT. Protein: CASTPLGTEAFF.